This T cell receptor (beta chain) was captured by sequencing in a study of T cell responses to AZD1222 COVID-19 vaccine. CDR3 length equals 14 residues. CDR1 and CDR2 from the germline V gene are SNHLY and FYNNEI. V gave up 5 bases and J gave up 2 bases; unmatched junction bases: 3. Using immunoSEQ multiplex PCR, the repertoire was profiled, and TCRdb retains in-frame clones only, with some absent. The data hold some 92,000 clones, with approximately 91% observed a single time. The receptor was isolated from an adult in good health. The source was peripheral blood, collected on day 0 of AZD1222 vaccination. The V and J genes are TRBV2 and TRBJ1-3, with 7 bases lining up with TRBD1. The CDR3 DNA reads as TGTGCCAGCAGTAGACAGGGAGCTGGAAACACCATATATTTT. Protein: CASSRQGAGNTIYF.